This T cell receptor (beta chain) originates from a study of cytomegalovirus exposure and HLA in healthy donors. Per germline, CDR1 SGHDT and CDR2 YYEEEE. There are 16 residues in the CDR3. With 4 bases clipped from V and 4 bases from J, the junction kept 12 bases outside the gene matches. The PCR was carried out with 60 Vbeta primers and 13 Jbeta primers. Sequencing was performed with immunoSEQ multiplex PCR; in TCRdb, only in-frame clones are kept and a portion is missing. The sample has about 130,000 clones, approximately 74% seen once. The source is a male donor in good health and CMV-seronegative. The sequenced sample was PBMCs. The chain has TRBV5-6 and TRBJ2-7; 9 positions agree with TRBD1. CDR3 sequence reads: CASSPPGQGQPYEQYF. For the CDR3, the DNA is TGTGCCAGCAGCCCTCCGGGACAGGGCCAACCATACGAGCAGTACTTC.